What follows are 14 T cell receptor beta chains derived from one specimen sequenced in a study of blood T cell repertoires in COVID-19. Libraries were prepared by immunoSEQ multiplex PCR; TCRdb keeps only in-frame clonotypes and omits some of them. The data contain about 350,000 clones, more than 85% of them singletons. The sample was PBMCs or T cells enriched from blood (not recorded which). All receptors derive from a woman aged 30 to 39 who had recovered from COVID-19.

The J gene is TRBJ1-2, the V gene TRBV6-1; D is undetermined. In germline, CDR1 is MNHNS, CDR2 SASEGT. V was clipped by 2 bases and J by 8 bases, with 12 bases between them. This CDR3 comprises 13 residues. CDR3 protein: CASSEREGLGYTF. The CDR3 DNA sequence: TGTGCCAGCAGTGAAAGAGAGGGATTGGGCTACACCTTC.

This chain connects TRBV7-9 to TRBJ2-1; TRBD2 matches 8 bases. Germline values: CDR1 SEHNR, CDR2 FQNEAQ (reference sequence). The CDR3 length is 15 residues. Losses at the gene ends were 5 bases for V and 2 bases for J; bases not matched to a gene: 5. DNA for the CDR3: TGTGCCAGCAGCCCCCGGGGGGGAGCCTACAATGAGCAGTTCTTC. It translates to CASSPRGGAYNEQFF.

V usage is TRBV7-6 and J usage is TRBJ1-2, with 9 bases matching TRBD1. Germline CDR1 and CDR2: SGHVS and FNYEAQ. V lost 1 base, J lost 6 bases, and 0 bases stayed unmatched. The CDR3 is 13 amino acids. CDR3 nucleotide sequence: TGTGCCAGCAGCTTAGACAGGGGGCATGGCTACACCTTC. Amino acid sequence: CASSLDRGHGYTF.

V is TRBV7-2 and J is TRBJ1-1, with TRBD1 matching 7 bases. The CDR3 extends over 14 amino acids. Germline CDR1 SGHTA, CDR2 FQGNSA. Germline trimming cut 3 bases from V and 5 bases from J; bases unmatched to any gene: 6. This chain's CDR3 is CASSFTGAGTEAFF. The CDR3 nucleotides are TGTGCCAGCAGCTTCACAGGGGCGGGGACTGAAGCTTTCTTT.

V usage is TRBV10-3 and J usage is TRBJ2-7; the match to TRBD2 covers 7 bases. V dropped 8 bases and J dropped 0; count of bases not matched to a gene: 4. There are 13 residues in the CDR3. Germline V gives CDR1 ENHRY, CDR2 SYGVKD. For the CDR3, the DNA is TGTGCCATCGGAGCGGGGATCTCCTACGAGCAGTACTTC. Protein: CAIGAGISYEQYF.

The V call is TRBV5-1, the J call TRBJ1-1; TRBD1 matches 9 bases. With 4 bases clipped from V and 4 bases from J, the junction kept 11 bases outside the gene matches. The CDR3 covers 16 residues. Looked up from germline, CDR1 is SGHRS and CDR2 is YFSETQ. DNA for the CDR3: TGCGCCAGCAGCCACGGGACAGGGCCCCCCGGCACTGAAGCTTTCTTT. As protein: CASSHGTGPPGTEAFF.

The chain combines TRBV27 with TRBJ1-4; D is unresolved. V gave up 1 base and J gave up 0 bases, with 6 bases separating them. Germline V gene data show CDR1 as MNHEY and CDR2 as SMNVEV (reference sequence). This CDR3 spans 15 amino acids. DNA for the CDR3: TGTGCCAGCAGTTTATTGGCGGCAACTAATGAAAAACTGTTTTTT. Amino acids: CASSLLAATNEKLFF.

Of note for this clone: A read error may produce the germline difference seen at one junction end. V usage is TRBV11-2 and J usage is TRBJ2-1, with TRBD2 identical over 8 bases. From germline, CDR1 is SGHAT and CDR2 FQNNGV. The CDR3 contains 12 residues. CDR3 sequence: CASSQNLGTRLF. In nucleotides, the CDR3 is TGTGCCAGCAGCCAGAATCTCGGGACTAGACTCTTC.

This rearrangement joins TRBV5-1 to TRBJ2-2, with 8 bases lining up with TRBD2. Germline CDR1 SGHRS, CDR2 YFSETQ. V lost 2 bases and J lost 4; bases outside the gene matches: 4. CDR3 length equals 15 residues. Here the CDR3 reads CASSFLAGSTGELFF. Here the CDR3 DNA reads TGCGCCAGCAGCTTTTTAGCGGGAAGCACCGGGGAGCTGTTTTTT.

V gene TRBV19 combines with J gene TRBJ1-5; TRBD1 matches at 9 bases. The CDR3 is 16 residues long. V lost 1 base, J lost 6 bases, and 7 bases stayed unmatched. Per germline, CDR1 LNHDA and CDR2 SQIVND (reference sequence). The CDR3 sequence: CASSIGTGTGTQPQHF. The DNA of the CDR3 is TGTGCCAGTAGTATAGGTACCGGGACAGGGACTCAGCCCCAGCATTTT.

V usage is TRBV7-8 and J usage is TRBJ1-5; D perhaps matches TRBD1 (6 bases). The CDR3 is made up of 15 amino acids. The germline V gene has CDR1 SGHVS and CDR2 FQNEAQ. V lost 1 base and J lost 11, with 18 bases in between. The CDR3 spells CASSLVQGPILAQHF. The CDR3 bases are TGTGCCAGCAGCTTAGTACAGGGACCTATTTTAGCCCAGCATTTT.

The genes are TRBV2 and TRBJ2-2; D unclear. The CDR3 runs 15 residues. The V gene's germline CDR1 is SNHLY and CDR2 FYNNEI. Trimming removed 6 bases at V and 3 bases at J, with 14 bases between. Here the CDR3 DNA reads TGTGCCAGCAGGTGGCAGGAAGTTTACACCGGGGAGCTGTTTTTT. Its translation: CASRWQEVYTGELFF.

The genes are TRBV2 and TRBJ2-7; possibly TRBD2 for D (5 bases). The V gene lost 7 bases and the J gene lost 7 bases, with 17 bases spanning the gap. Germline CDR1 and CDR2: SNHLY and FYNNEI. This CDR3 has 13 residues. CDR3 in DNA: TGTGCCAGCATTAGCACCACGGGAAGAGAGCAGTACTTC. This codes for CASISTTGREQYF. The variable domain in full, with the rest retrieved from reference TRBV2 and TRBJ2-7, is EPEVTQTPSHQVTQMGQEVILRCVPISNHLYFYWYRQILGQKVEFLVSFYNNEISEKSEIFDDQFSVERPDGSNFTLKIRSTKLEDSAMYFCASISTTGREQYFGPGTRLTVT.

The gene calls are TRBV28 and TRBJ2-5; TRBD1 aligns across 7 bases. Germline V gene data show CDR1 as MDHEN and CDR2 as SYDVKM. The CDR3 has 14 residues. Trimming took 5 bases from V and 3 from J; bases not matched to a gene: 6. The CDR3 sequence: CASSPLDREETQYF. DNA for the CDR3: TGTGCCAGCAGTCCCCTAGACAGGGAAGAGACCCAGTACTTC.